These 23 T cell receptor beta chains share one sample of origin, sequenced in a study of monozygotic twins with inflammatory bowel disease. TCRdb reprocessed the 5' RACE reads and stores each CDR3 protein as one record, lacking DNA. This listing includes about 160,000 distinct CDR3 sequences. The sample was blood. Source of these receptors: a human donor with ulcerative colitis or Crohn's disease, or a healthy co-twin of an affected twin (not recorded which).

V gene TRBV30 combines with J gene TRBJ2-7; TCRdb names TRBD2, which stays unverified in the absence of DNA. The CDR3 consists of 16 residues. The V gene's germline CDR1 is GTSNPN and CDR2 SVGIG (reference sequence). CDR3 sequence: CAWSPGLAGAGYEQYF.

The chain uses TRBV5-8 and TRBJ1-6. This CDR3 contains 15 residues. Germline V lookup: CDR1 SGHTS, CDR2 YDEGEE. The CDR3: CASSDLGSYNSPLHF.

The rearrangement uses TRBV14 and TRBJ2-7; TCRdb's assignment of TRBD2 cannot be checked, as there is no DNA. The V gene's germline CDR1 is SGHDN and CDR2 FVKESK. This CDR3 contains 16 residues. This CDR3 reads CASSQGASGIAYEQYF.

The CDR3 here is CASSLEWLAGGEEQFF. The rearrangement uses TRBV5-1 and TRBJ2-1; TCRdb selects TRBD2, and the lack of DNA leaves this call unchecked. This CDR3 has 16 residues. Looked up from germline, CDR1 is SGHRS and CDR2 is YFSETQ.

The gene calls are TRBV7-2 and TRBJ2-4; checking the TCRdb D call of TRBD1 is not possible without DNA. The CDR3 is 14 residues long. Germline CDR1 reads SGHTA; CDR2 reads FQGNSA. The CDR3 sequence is CASSLGGGSGIQYF.

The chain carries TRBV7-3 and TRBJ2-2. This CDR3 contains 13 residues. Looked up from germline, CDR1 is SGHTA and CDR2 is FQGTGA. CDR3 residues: CASSYTHTGELFF. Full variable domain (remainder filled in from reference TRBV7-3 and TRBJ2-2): GAGVSQTPSNKVTEKGKYVELRCDPISGHTALYWYRQSLGQGPEFLIYFQGTGAADDSGLPNDRFFAVRPEGSVSTLKIQRTERGDSAVYLCASSYTHTGELFFGEGSRLTVL.

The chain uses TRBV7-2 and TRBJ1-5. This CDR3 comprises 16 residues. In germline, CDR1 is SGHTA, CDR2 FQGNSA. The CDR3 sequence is CASSSLWGGTNQPQHF. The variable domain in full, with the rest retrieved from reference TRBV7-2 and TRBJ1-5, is GAGVSQSPSNKVTEKGKDVELRCDPISGHTALYWYRQSLGQGLEFLIYFQGNSAPDKSGLPSDRFSAERTGGSVSTLTIQRTQQEDSAVYLCASSSLWGGTNQPQHFGDGTRLSIL.

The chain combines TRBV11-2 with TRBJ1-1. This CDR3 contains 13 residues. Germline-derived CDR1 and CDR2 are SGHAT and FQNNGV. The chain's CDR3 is CASSLDVRLKAFF.

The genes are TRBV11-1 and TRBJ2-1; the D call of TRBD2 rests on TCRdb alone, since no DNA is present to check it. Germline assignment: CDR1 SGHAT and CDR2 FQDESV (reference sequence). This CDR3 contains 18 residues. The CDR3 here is CASSLLAGGFESYNEQFF.

The CDR3 sequence is CASSEQGRGMNTEAFF. This rearrangement joins TRBV2 to TRBJ1-1; TCRdb calls TRBD1, which cannot be checked without DNA. CDR1 is SNHLY, CDR2 FYNNEI, per germline. This CDR3 has 16 residues. The full variable domain, its missing parts supplied by reference TRBV2 and TRBJ1-1, is EPEVTQTPSHQVTQMGQEVILRCVPISNHLYFYWYRQILGQKVEFLVSFYNNEISEKSEIFDDQFSVERPDGSNFTLKIRSTKLEDSAMYFCASSEQGRGMNTEAFFGQGTRLTVV.

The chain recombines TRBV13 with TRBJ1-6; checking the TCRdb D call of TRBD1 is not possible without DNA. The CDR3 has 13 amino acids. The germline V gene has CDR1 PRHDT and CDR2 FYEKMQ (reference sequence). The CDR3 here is CASSSTAISPLHF.

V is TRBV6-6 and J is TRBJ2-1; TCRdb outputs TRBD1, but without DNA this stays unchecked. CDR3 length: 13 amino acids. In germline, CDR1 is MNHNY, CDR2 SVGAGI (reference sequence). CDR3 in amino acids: CASSYTPGSEQFF.

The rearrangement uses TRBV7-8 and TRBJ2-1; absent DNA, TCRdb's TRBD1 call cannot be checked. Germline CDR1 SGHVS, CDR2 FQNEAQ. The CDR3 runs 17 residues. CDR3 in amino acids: CASSFRDRVLIYNEQFF.

CDR3 in amino acids: CASSEGGSGQPQHF. This rearrangement joins TRBV25-1 to TRBJ1-5; TCRdb names TRBD1, which stays unverified in the absence of DNA. Germline V CDR1 and CDR2: MGHDK, SYGVNS. CDR3 length: 14 residues.

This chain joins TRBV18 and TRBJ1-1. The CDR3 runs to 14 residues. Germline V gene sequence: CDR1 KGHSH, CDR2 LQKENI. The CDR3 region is CASSPPGQYTEAFF.

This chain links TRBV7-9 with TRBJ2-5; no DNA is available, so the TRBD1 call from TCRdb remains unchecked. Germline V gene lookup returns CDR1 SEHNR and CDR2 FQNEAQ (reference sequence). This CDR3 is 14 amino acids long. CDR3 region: CASSSGRFQETQYF.

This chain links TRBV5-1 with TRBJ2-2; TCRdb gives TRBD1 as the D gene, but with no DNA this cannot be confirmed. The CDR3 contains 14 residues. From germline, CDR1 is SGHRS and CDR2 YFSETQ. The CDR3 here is CASQPPGWAGELFF.

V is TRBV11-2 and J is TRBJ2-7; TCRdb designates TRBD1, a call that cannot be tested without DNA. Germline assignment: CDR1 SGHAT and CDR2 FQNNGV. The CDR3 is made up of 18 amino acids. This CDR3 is CASSSRNLGGGRTLEQYF. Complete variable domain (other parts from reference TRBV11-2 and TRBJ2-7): EAGVAQSPRYKIIEKRQSVAFWCNPISGHATLYWYQQILGQGPKLLIQFQNNGVVDDSQLPKDRFSAERLKGVDSTLKIQPAKLEDSAVYLCASSSRNLGGGRTLEQYFGPGTRLTVT.

This CDR3 reads CASSLVLADTQYF. The chain links TRBV5-5 to TRBJ2-3. The CDR3 runs to 13 residues. CDR1 and CDR2 from the germline V gene are SGHKS and YYEKEE (reference sequence). The variable domain in full, completed from reference TRBV5-5 and TRBJ2-3, reads DAGVTQSPTHLIKTRGQQVTLRCSPISGHKSVSWYQQVLGQGPQFIFQYYEKEERGRGNFPDRFSARQFPNYSSELNVNALLLGDSALYLCASSLVLADTQYFGPGTRLTVL.

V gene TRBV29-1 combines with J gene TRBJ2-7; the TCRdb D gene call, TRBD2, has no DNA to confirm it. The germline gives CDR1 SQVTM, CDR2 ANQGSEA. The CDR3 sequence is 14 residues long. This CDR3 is CSVSILSGDYEQYF.

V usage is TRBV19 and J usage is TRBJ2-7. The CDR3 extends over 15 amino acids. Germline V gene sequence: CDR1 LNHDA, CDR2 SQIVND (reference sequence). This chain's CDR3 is CASSPQYWGSYEQYF.

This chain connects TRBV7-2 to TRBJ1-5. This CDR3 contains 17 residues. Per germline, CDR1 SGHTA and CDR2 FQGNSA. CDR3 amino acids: CASSSQPGLLNNQPQHF.

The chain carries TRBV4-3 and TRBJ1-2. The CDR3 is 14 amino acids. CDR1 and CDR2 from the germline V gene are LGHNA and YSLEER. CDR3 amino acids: CASSPPQPNYGYTF.